These 17 T cell receptor beta chains were sequenced from one sample in a study of CD8 T cells in Susac syndrome. RNA amounts of roughly 0.45 to 1 ug underwent reverse transcription with random hexamers. Via MiXCR, TCRdb re-called the immunoSEQ multiplex PCR reads, giving one row per CDR3 protein. The sample gives fewer than 350,000 distinct CDR3 sequences, around nine tenths of which show up once; roughly 0.2% is in the top ten. The specimen was CD8+ T cells from PBMCs. These receptor sequences come from a human donor with multiple sclerosis.

CDR3 protein: CASLPTRDRRYEQYF. The DNA of the CDR3 is TGTGCCAGTCTGCCAACCCGGGACCGCCGTTACGAGCAGTACTTC. The chain joins TRBV7-2 to TRBJ2-7; D possibly uses TRBD1 or TRBD2 (5 bases each). This CDR3 is built from 15 residues. With 9 bases removed from V and 4 bases from J, the gap between germline ends came to 22 bases. Germline CDR1 and CDR2: SGHTA and FQGNSA.

The chain has TRBV11-2 and TRBJ2-7, with TRBD2 matching 7 bases. Germline CDR1 is SGHAT and CDR2 is FQNNGV. This CDR3 comprises 14 residues. With V trimmed by 5 bases and J by 2 bases, 6 bases remained unmatched. The CDR3 spells CASSQLTSAYEQYF. The CDR3 DNA sequence: TGTGCCAGCAGCCAGCTTACTAGCGCCTACGAGCAGTACTTC.

This rearrangement joins TRBV28 to TRBJ2-1; 7 nucleotides match TRBD2. J lost 4 bases, V lost 4 bases, and 4 bases had no gene match. CDR3 size: 14 residues. Germline loops: CDR1 MDHEN, CDR2 SYDVKM. This CDR3 reads CASSSISGYNEQFF. The CDR3 DNA reads TGTGCCAGCAGTTCGATTAGCGGGTACAATGAGCAGTTCTTC.

The rearrangement joins TRBV20-1 to TRBJ1-1, with TRBD1 matching over 10 bases. The J segment lost 2 bases and the V segment lost 6 bases, leaving 6 bases of the junction unmatched. The length of the CDR3 is 14 residues. The germline CDR1 and CDR2 sequences are DFQATT and SNEGSKA (reference sequence). CDR3 nucleotides: TGCAGTGCGCCCGGGACAGGGGACAACACTGAAGCTTTCTTT. This sequence encodes CSAPGTGDNTEAFF.

This clonotype was detected a few times. This sequence joins TRBV7-3 and TRBJ2-3; D might be TRBD1 (5 bases). Germline V gene sequence: CDR1 SGHTA, CDR2 FQGTGA. Trimming took 2 bases from V and 4 from J, leaving 7 bases between them. The CDR3 length is 13 residues. CDR3 nucleotide sequence: TGTGCCAGCAGCTTATGGGGCGCAGATACGCAGTATTTT. This sequence encodes CASSLWGADTQYF.

The chain has TRBV27 and TRBJ1-5; TRBD1 matches at 7 bases. Germline trimming cut 6 bases from V and 3 bases from J; bases unmatched to any gene: 2. This CDR3 has 13 amino acids. Germline CDR1 is MNHEY and CDR2 is SMNVEV (reference sequence). The CDR3 region is CASSDRANQPQHF. The CDR3 nucleotides are TGTGCCAGCAGCGACAGGGCCAATCAGCCCCAGCATTTT.

Of note for this clonotype: One junction end disagrees with the germline gene, perhaps due to a read error. The chain has TRBV5-3 and TRBJ2-2; 8 bases map to TRBD1. TRBV5-3 is reported as an ORF; its role is uncertain. This CDR3 has 18 amino acids. The CDR3 reads CARSLAKTRTGITGELFF. CDR3 nucleotide sequence: TGTGCCAGAAGTTTGGCGAAGACTCGGACAGGGATAACCGGGGAGCTGTTTTTT.

This clonotype was observed a single time. The chain couples TRBV27 to TRBJ1-3; D is undetermined. This CDR3 spans 15 amino acids. Germline CDR1 is MNHEY and CDR2 is SMNVEV (reference sequence). The V end lost 0 bases, the J end lost 0 bases, and 6 bases lay between the germline ends. The CDR3 region is CASSLSGGSGNTIYF. CDR3 coding DNA: TGTGCCAGCAGTTTATCTGGTGGCTCTGGAAACACCATATATTTT.

The CDR3 protein is CASTYGATQYF. The CDR3, as DNA: TGTGCCAGCACGTACGGTGCGACCCAGTACTTC. This chain joins TRBV27 and TRBJ2-5; no firm D call. Germline V gene data show CDR1 as MNHEY and CDR2 as SMNVEV (reference sequence). The CDR3 has 11 residues. V lost 7 bases, J lost 7 bases, and 10 bases lay in between.

The V and J genes are TRBV27 and TRBJ2-7; D possibly corresponds to TRBD2 (5 bases). V lost 4 bases and J lost 9, with 13 bases in between. The germline gives CDR1 MNHEY, CDR2 SMNVEV (reference sequence). The CDR3 length is 12 residues. CDR3 DNA: TGTGCCAGCAGTTCCATAGGGAGTGGGCAGTACTTC. Translated, it gives CASSSIGSGQYF.

The V call is TRBV28, the J call TRBJ2-4, with 8 bases fitting TRBD2. Germline CDR1 MDHEN, CDR2 SYDVKM. V lost 5 bases and J lost 6; bases outside the gene matches: 6. This CDR3 has 14 residues. CDR3 coding DNA: TGTGCCAGCAGTCCGTCGGGGGGGAGAAACATTCAGTACTTC. Translated, it gives CASSPSGGRNIQYF.

The chain joins TRBV19 to TRBJ2-1; 7 positions match TRBD2. This CDR3 contains 15 residues. Trimming took 7 bases from V and 3 from J; bases not matched to a gene: 9. Germline lookup yields CDR1 LNHDA and CDR2 SQIVND (reference sequence). In nucleotides, the CDR3 is TGTGCCAGTACCCTGGGGGGGATGATCTACAATGAGCAGTTCTTC. Its translation is CASTLGGMIYNEQFF.

This clonotype showed up just once. The V gene is TRBV5-5, the J gene TRBJ1-3, with D maybe TRBD1 (5 bases). This CDR3 spans 15 amino acids. CDR1 is SGHKS and CDR2 is YYEKEE in the germline V gene (reference sequence). The V and J ends lost 3 bases and 1 base respectively, with 11 bases between them. The CDR3 nucleotides read TGTGCCAGCAGCTGGGGGACGGGATCTGGAAACACCATATATTTT. It translates to CASSWGTGSGNTIYF. Looking up the rest from reference TRBV5-5 and TRBJ1-3 gives the full variable domain: DAGVTQSPTHLIKTRGQQVTLRCSPISGHKSVSWYQQVLGQGPQFIFQYYEKEERGRGNFPDRFSARQFPNYSSELNVNALLLGDSALYLCASSWGTGSGNTIYFGEGSWLTVV.

The chain links TRBV4-3 to TRBJ2-1; the D is unclear. This CDR3 is 16 amino acids long. Deletions cut 0 bases from V and 3 bases from J, with 12 bases between. The germline CDR1 and CDR2 sequences are LGHNA and YSLEER. The CDR3 DNA is TGCGCCAGCAGCCAAGATAGGGCTACCGACTACAATGAGCAGTTCTTC. This encodes CASSQDRATDYNEQFF.

The genes are TRBV12-3 or TRBV12-4 and TRBJ2-7; D ambiguous. Trimming pared 6 bases from V and 0 bases from J, leaving 6 bases between. This CDR3 is 12 amino acids long. CDR3 nucleotide sequence: TGTGCCAGCAGAAGCGACTCCTACGAGCAGTACTTC. It codes for CASRSDSYEQYF.

This sequence joins TRBV4-1 and TRBJ2-2, with 7 bases identical to TRBD1. CDR3 length equals 14 residues. Germline trimming cut 4 bases from V and 4 bases from J; bases unmatched to any gene: 3. Germline lookup yields CDR1 MGHRA and CDR2 YSYEKL. The CDR3 DNA is TGCGCCAGCAGCCCAACAGGGGTCACCGGGGAGCTGTTTTTT. Residues: CASSPTGVTGELFF.

CDR3 nucleotides: TGTGCCAGCAGCTGGGGACTAGCGGGGTTCTACGAGCAGTACTTC. It encodes CASSWGLAGFYEQYF. The chain couples TRBV5-6 to TRBJ2-7; TRBD2 matches 13 bases. The CDR3 is made up of 15 amino acids. Germline V gene lookup returns CDR1 SGHDT and CDR2 YYEEEE. V gave up 3 bases and J gave up 3 bases; unmatched junction bases: 3.